The 30 T cell receptor beta chains in this list originate from one sample, sequenced in a study of cytomegalovirus exposure and HLA in healthy donors. Vbeta (60) and Jbeta (13) primers were used in the PCR. The protocol was immunoSEQ multiplex PCR, while the TCRdb copy is restricted to in-frame clones and leaves out a portion. This sample lists some 200,000 clones; its ten largest clones have roughly 1.2%. Sequenced material: PBMCs. These receptors were collected from a girl aged 2 to 9 in good health and CMV-seropositive.

The rearrangement links TRBV28 to TRBJ2-7, with D perhaps matching TRBD1 (5 bases). There are 16 residues in the CDR3. V lost 2 bases and J lost 0, with 14 bases in between. Looked up from germline, CDR1 is MDHEN and CDR2 is SYDVKM. Here the CDR3 DNA reads TGTGCCAGCAGTTTACCCGGCCAGGGCAACTCCTACGAGCAGTACTTC. As protein: CASSLPGQGNSYEQYF.

The gene calls are TRBV30 and TRBJ2-2; 11 bases map to TRBD2. V trimming: 0 bases; J trimming: 2 bases; junction bases outside the gene matches: 5. The CDR3 is 17 residues long. Germline CDR1 is GTSNPN and CDR2 is SVGIG (reference sequence). The DNA for the CDR3 is TGTGCCTGGAGTGTATTAGGACTAGCGGGTAACACCGGGGAGCTGTTTTTT. Encoded protein: CAWSVLGLAGNTGELFF.

The chain employs TRBV5-4 and TRBJ2-7; D is unresolved. Trimming shortened V by 0 bases and J by 7 bases, and 5 bases separated the two germline ends. In germline, CDR1 is SGHNT, CDR2 YYREEE (reference sequence). The CDR3 has 11 residues. Here the CDR3 reads CASSLDREQYF. In DNA form, the CDR3 reads TGTGCCAGCAGCTTGGATCGGGAGCAGTACTTC.

V is TRBV20-1 and J is TRBJ1-1, with 7 positions matching TRBD1. J was trimmed by 9 bases and V by 6 bases; bases with no gene match: 7. This CDR3 is built from 11 residues. CDR1 is DFQATT and CDR2 is SNEGSKA in the germline V gene (reference sequence). Written as DNA, the CDR3 is TGCAGTGCGCCCGACAGGGTCCAAGCTTTCTTT. The encoded protein is CSAPDRVQAFF.

The V gene is TRBV2, the J gene TRBJ1-2, with 8 bases matching TRBD1. This CDR3 has 12 amino acids. The V gene end was trimmed by 8 bases and the J gene end by 11 bases; junction bases not matched to a gene: 10. Germline V gene sequence: CDR1 SNHLY, CDR2 FYNNEI. The CDR3 here is CASGRTGYFYTF. DNA of the CDR3: TGTGCCAGCGGGAGGACAGGGTACTTTTACACCTTC.

The rearrangement joins TRBV18 to TRBJ1-1; TRBD1 agrees at 7 bases. Germline V gene lookup returns CDR1 KGHSH and CDR2 LQKENI. The ends lost 6 bases at V and 3 bases at J; junction bases unmatched: 7. The CDR3 runs 14 residues. Here the CDR3 DNA reads TGTGCCAGCTCCCCTGACAGGGAGGACACTGAAGCTTTCTTT. Its protein product is CASSPDREDTEAFF.

The chain employs TRBV2 and TRBJ1-5; D may be TRBD1 (6 bases). The CDR3 spans 16 residues. The germline V gene encodes CDR1 SNHLY and CDR2 FYNNEI. V lost 3 bases and J lost 3, with 15 bases in between. The CDR3 bases are TGTGCCAGCAGTGAGGGGGGGCGCAGGCTCAATCAGCCCCAGCATTTT. This codes for CASSEGGRRLNQPQHF.

The CDR3 here is CASSSRWQGDEKLFF. DNA of the CDR3: TGTGCCAGCAGTTCCCGCTGGCAGGGGGATGAAAAACTGTTTTTT. The J gene is TRBJ1-4, the V gene TRBV28; 7 bases agree with TRBD1. CDR1 is MDHEN, CDR2 SYDVKM, per germline. After removal of 4 bases from V and 6 bases from J, the junction contained 8 bases not matched to a gene. This CDR3 has 15 amino acids.

This chain links TRBV9 with TRBJ2-7, with D possibly TRBD1 on 6 matching bases. Trimming removed 0 bases at V and 7 bases at J, with 14 bases between. Germline loops: CDR1 SGDLS, CDR2 YYNGEE. The CDR3 totals 14 residues. The CDR3 spells CASSVESGAGEQYF. CDR3 DNA sequence: TGTGCCAGCAGCGTAGAATCAGGGGCGGGTGAGCAGTACTTC.

The J gene is TRBJ2-3, the V gene TRBV29-1, with 9 bases that match TRBD1. Germline CDR1 and CDR2: SQVTM and ANQGSEA. Germline trimming cut 4 bases from V and 4 bases from J; bases unmatched to any gene: 0. This CDR3 is built from 12 residues. The CDR3 DNA is TGCAGCGTTGGACAGGGGGCAGATACGCAGTATTTT. It specifies CSVGQGADTQYF.

The V call is TRBV4-2, the J call TRBJ2-5, with D tentatively TRBD2 (5 bases). The V end lost 0 bases, the J end lost 3 bases, and 11 bases lay between the germline ends. Germline CDR1 reads LGHNA; CDR2 reads YNFKEQ. CDR3 length: 15 amino acids. CDR3 nucleotide sequence: TGTGCCAGCAGCCAAGAGTCGGGGAACAAAGAGACCCAGTACTTC. Its protein is CASSQESGNKETQYF.

The rearrangement uses TRBV27 and TRBJ2-1, with D maybe TRBD2 (6 bases). V lost 6 bases to trimming and J lost 9 bases, with 15 bases between them. The CDR3 length is 13 residues. Germline V lookup: CDR1 MNHEY, CDR2 SMNVEV (reference sequence). CDR3 region: CASRIGGRVEQFF. The CDR3 DNA follows: TGTGCCAGCAGGATTGGGGGGAGAGTTGAGCAGTTCTTC.

The rearrangement uses TRBV6-1 and TRBJ2-7; D unresolved. Trimming pared 1 base from V and 3 bases from J, leaving 7 bases between. Germline V gives CDR1 MNHNS, CDR2 SASEGT. This CDR3 has 13 residues. CDR3: CASSEGRSYEQYF. For the CDR3, the DNA is TGTGCCAGCAGTGAAGGTAGAAGCTACGAGCAGTACTTC.

As DNA, the CDR3 is TGTGCCAGCAGTTCCCACAGGGGGAACTATGGCTACACCTTC. Amino acids: CASSSHRGNYGYTF. This sequence joins TRBV28 and TRBJ1-2; 8 nucleotides line up with TRBD1. CDR3 length: 14 residues. Unmatched junction bases numbered 3, after V lost 4 bases and J lost 2 bases. Germline V gene data show CDR1 as MDHEN and CDR2 as SYDVKM.

CDR3 coding DNA: TGTGCCAGCTGGTGGACAGGGCACACTGAAGCTTTCTTT. It specifies CASWWTGHTEAFF. V gene TRBV6-5 combines with J gene TRBJ1-1; 8 bases are a match to TRBD1. The J segment lost 3 bases and the V segment lost 8 bases, leaving 5 bases of the junction unmatched. CDR3 length equals 13 residues. Germline CDR1 and CDR2: MNHEY and SVGAGI.

This chain connects TRBV11-2 to TRBJ1-1; D is uncertain. This CDR3 is built from 12 residues. Germline V lookup: CDR1 SGHAT, CDR2 FQNNGV. Trimming stripped 5 bases from V and 6 bases from J, with 10 bases between. The CDR3 nucleotides read TGTGCCAGCAGCCTTCTGTTGTCTGAAGCTTTCTTT. The encoded protein is CASSLLLSEAFF.

This chain links TRBV5-4 with TRBJ2-3; the match to TRBD2 covers 13 bases. This CDR3 is built from 17 residues. V was pared by 4 bases and J by 5 bases, with 10 bases of the junction left unmatched. CDR1 and CDR2 (germline): SGHNT, YYREEE (reference sequence). The CDR3 here is CASSEGLAGALGDTQYF. CDR3 coding DNA: TGTGCCAGCAGCGAAGGACTAGCGGGAGCCCTAGGAGATACGCAGTATTTT.

The CDR3 DNA follows: TGTGCCAGCACTTCCGTGGGGGGAACGGGTGAAAAACTGTTTTTT. It codes for CASTSVGGTGEKLFF. The J gene is TRBJ1-4, the V gene TRBV6-5; a weak D match, TRBD1 (5 bases). CDR1 and CDR2 from the germline V gene are MNHEY and SVGAGI. With 7 bases removed from V and 7 bases from J, the gap between germline ends came to 19 bases. The CDR3 is 15 residues long.

V gene TRBV11-2 combines with J gene TRBJ2-1; 13 nucleotides match TRBD2. Per the germline V gene, CDR1 is SGHAT and CDR2 is FQNNGV. This CDR3 has 17 residues. The ends lost 4 bases at V and 8 bases at J; junction bases unmatched: 11. The CDR3 here is CASSSRPLAGGTHEQFF. The CDR3 DNA follows: TGTGCCAGCAGCTCCCGCCCACTAGCGGGAGGGACCCATGAGCAGTTCTTC.

V is TRBV5-1 and J is TRBJ1-4, with 12 nucleotides matching TRBD1. The CDR3 spans 15 residues. V was clipped by 0 bases and J by 12 bases; unmatched bases: 6. Germline loops: CDR1 SGHRS, CDR2 YFSETQ. CDR3 sequence (DNA): TGCGCCAGCAGCTTGGATGGGACAGGGGGCATTGAACTGTTTTTT. Translating it yields CASSLDGTGGIELFF.

The chain employs TRBV18 and TRBJ1-3; D remains ambiguous. Germline CDR1 is KGHSH and CDR2 is LQKENI. The CDR3 sequence is 16 residues long. The V and J ends lost 5 bases and 0 bases respectively, with 14 bases between them. The CDR3 reads CASSSGEANSGNTIYF. DNA of the CDR3: TGTGCCAGCTCATCCGGGGAAGCGAACTCTGGAAACACCATATATTTT.

This chain connects TRBV5-1 to TRBJ2-5; TRBD1 is a possible D gene (6 bases). TRBJ2-7 matches the DNA end more closely, so the J call is doubtful. CDR1 and CDR2 (germline): SGHRS, YFSETQ. CDR3 length: 13 amino acids. CDR3 coding DNA: TGCGCCAGCAGCTTGCTGTGGGGGCGCGAGCAGTACTTC. Residues: CASSLLWGREQYF.

This chain joins TRBV28 and TRBJ2-5; maybe TRBD1 (5 bases). CDR1 is MDHEN and CDR2 is SYDVKM in the germline V gene. Between the trimmed V and J ends, which lost 2 bases and 3 bases, there was a span of 10 bases. CDR3 length equals 14 residues. CDR3 protein: CASSLGQGKETQYF. The CDR3 DNA reads TGTGCCAGCAGTTTAGGGCAGGGAAAAGAGACCCAGTACTTC.

The rearrangement uses TRBV2 and TRBJ2-1; D call uncertain. The CDR3 has 12 amino acids. The V gene lost 10 bases and the J gene lost 4 bases, with 11 bases spanning the gap. CDR1 SNHLY and CDR2 FYNNEI come from the germline V gene. The CDR3 DNA reads TGTGCCACAGTGACTCCGTACAATGAGCAGTTCTTC. It encodes CATVTPYNEQFF.

The chain uses TRBV27 and TRBJ2-1; D is possibly TRBD1 (5 bases). V was shortened by 5 bases and J by 5 bases, with 16 bases between the two germline ends. Per the germline V gene, CDR1 is MNHEY and CDR2 is SMNVEV (reference sequence). The CDR3 contains 15 residues. CDR3 in DNA: TGTGCCAGCAGTCCCCGCCAGGGCTATAACAATGAGCAGTTCTTC. Its translation: CASSPRQGYNNEQFF.

For the CDR3, the DNA is TGTGCCAGCAGCGTAGGTGGCCCGACAGGGGCAAAGATGAACACTGAAGCTTTCTTT. Translated, it gives CASSVGGPTGAKMNTEAFF. The J gene is TRBJ1-1, the V gene TRBV9, with 8 bases lining up with TRBD1. Looked up from germline, CDR1 is SGDLS and CDR2 is YYNGEE. After removal of 0 bases from V and 0 bases from J, the junction contained 13 bases not matched to a gene. This CDR3 has 19 amino acids.

The V and J genes are TRBV6-5 and TRBJ1-4; no definite D call. Germline CDR1 is MNHEY and CDR2 is SVGAGI. The CDR3 length is 13 residues. Trimming removed 2 bases at V and 8 bases at J, with 9 bases between. CDR3 protein: CASSYRLGEKLFF. CDR3 nucleotide sequence: TGTGCCAGCAGTTACCGATTGGGCGAAAAACTGTTTTTT.

The chain uses TRBV27 and TRBJ2-3; 7 bases are shared with TRBD2. Per the germline V gene, CDR1 is MNHEY and CDR2 is SMNVEV (reference sequence). V trimming: 7 bases; J trimming: 2 bases; junction bases outside the gene matches: 6. The CDR3 loop spans 14 amino acids. CDR3 sequence reads: CASMTSLFTDTQYF. In DNA, the CDR3 is TGTGCCAGCATGACTAGCCTCTTCACAGATACGCAGTATTTT.

V usage is TRBV29-1 and J usage is TRBJ1-5, with a possible D match to TRBD1 (5 bases). Trimming took 4 bases from V and 7 from J, leaving 11 bases between them. This CDR3 is built from 12 residues. Germline V gene data show CDR1 as SQVTM and CDR2 as ANQGSEA. CDR3 bases: TGCAGCGTTGCATGGGGGGAACAGCCCCAGCATTTT. It yields the protein CSVAWGEQPQHF.

This rearrangement joins TRBV9 to TRBJ1-1, with 8 bases lining up with TRBD1. Trimming cost V 3 bases and J 4 bases; bases outside gene matches: 8. Germline CDR1 is SGDLS and CDR2 is YYNGEE. This CDR3 has 15 residues. The CDR3 here is CASSAHDRGFTEAFF. In nucleotides, the CDR3 is TGTGCCAGCAGCGCACATGACAGGGGCTTCACTGAAGCTTTCTTT.